This is a list of T cell receptor beta chains from one sample in a study of blood T cells in healthy people across ages. Each CDR3 protein is one row after TCRdb ran MiXCR on the 5' RACE reads. Of about 1.8 million distinct CDR3 sequences listed, just under 50% were seen once; the top ten hold around 2.1%. Material for sequencing was blood. The receptors were gathered from a woman in her forties in good health. The CDR3 runs from the conserved cysteine through the conserved F or W. The D gene is left open where the match is weak. Clone sizes are given selectively: once, few, many, or a class where the clone is expanded.

d_call	v_call	clone_size	j_call	cdr3_nt	cdr3_aa
-	TRBV9	-	TRBJ2-3	TGTGCCAGCAGCGACGAGGATCAGGGACCAGATACGCAGTATTTT	CASSDEDQGPDTQYF
-	TRBV29-1	-	TRBJ2-7	TGCAGCGTCGTCGGACCGAACTACGAGCAGTACTTC	CSVVGPNYEQYF
-	TRBV10-2	-	TRBJ1-5	TGCGCCAGCTCAGAAAATGGGAGCAATCAGCCCCAGCATTTT	CASSENGSNQPQHF
-	TRBV6-5	-	TRBJ2-1	TGTGCCAGCAGACTAGACCTAGTTAATGAGCAGTTCTTC	CASRLDLVNEQFF
TRBD1	TRBV6-6	-	TRBJ1-4	TGTGCCAGCAGTGGCAGGACAGGGGTGAATGAAAAACTGTTTTTT	CASSGRTGVNEKLFF
TRBD1	TRBV7-2	-	TRBJ2-5	TGTGCCAGCAGCTCCCTTGGGGGGGACAGGGAGTCGGCAGAGACCCAGTACTTC	CASSSLGGDRESAETQYF
TRBD1	TRBV6-2/TRBV6-3	few	TRBJ1-2	TGTGCCAGCAGTTCAAACAGGGGTCGTGGCTACACCTTC	CASSSNRGRGYTF
TRBD2	TRBV15	-	TRBJ2-4	TGTGCCACCAGCTTACCGGGACTAGCGGGGGGGCAGTACTTC	CATSLPGLAGGQYF
TRBD1	TRBV12-3/TRBV12-4	-	TRBJ2-1	TGTGCCAGCAGTCCTCCGGGACAGGGGCCTCGAAGCTCCTACAATGAGCAGTTCTTC	CASSPPGQGPRSSYNEQFF
TRBD1	TRBV20-1	once	TRBJ2-7	TGCAGTTACTGGGACAGCACAACCTACGAGCAGTACTTC	CSYWDSTTYEQYF
-	TRBV20-1	few	TRBJ1-6	TGCAGTGTCGTCCTCAGCTCCTATAATTCACCCCTCCACTTT	CSVVLSSYNSPLHF
TRBD2	TRBV7-9	few	TRBJ2-5	TGTGCCAGCAGCCAGCCGGGACTAGCCACAGAGACCCAGTACTTC	CASSQPGLATETQYF
-	TRBV13	few	TRBJ1-2	TGTGCCAGCAGCTTAGGAGGTGTGCAGGGGATCTTCTATGGCTACACCTTC	CASSLGGVQGIFYGYTF
-	TRBV27	few	TRBJ1-6	TGTGCCAGCAGTTTATCGTCAGGACTCACCCTCCACTTT	CASSLSSGLTLHF
-	TRBV7-9	few	TRBJ1-1	TGTGCCAGCAGCCTAGGACAGTACGTGTCCACTGAAGCTTTCTTT	CASSLGQYVSTEAFF
-	TRBV29-1	-	TRBJ2-3	TGCAGCGTTCCCGGACGGAAAAACACAGATACGCAGTATTTT	CSVPGRKNTDTQYF
TRBD1	TRBV12-3/TRBV12-4	many	TRBJ2-4	TGTGCCAGCAGACCTGACAGGGGGGGCAAAAACATTCAGTACTTC	CASRPDRGGKNIQYF
TRBD2	TRBV20-1	-	TRBJ2-1	TGCAGTGCTAGAGGGACTCTAGCGGGCCACAATGAGCAGTTCTTC	CSARGTLAGHNEQFF
-	TRBV20-1	few	TRBJ2-1	TGCAGTGCTAGAGCCGTGCAGGCCAAGAATGAGCAGTTCTTC	CSARAVQAKNEQFF
-	TRBV20-1	-	TRBJ2-3	TGCAGTGCTACACGACAGGACACAGATACGCAGTATTTT	CSATRQDTDTQYF
-	TRBV7-2	few	TRBJ2-5	TGTGCCAGCAGCTTAACCCCGGTAGGAGGACAAGAGACCCAGTACTTC	CASSLTPVGGQETQYF
-	TRBV14	-	TRBJ2-5	TGTGCCAGCAGCCACATTATGGTTCCCGAGACCCAGTACTTC	CASSHIMVPETQYF
-	TRBV9	-	TRBJ2-7	TGTGCCAGCACCAGTTTCACGGGGAAGAACTACGAGCAGTACTTC	CASTSFTGKNYEQYF
-	TRBV7-6	-	TRBJ2-5	TGTGCCAGCAGCCCTTCACGGATTATGCCCGGAGAGACCCAGTACTTC	CASSPSRIMPGETQYF
-	TRBV6-1	-	TRBJ1-1	TGTGCCAGCAGTGACGGCACAGGCGAGGCTTTCTTT	CASSDGTGEAFF
-	TRBV10-3	-	TRBJ2-3	TGTGCCATCAGTGGGAGGGAGAGCACAGATACGCAGTATTTT	CAISGRESTDTQYF